This T cell receptor beta chain was obtained from a study of CD8+CD57+ T cells in acquired aplastic anemia. Researchers used genomic DNA as the template to profile TCR beta VDJ and CDR3. TCRdb reprocessed the reads via MiXCR and lists one record per CDR3 protein. The profile shows tens of thousands of distinct CDR3 sequences, 75% to 85% of them singletons. Germline CDR1 reads MGHDK; CDR2 reads SYGVNS. The CDR3 loop spans 15 amino acids. V lost 5 bases and J lost 3; bases outside the gene matches: 6. This clonotype was picked up one time. The clonotype originates from a human donor in good health, serving as a control. This rearrangement joins TRBV25-1 to TRBJ2-2; 7 bases are a match to TRBD2. Sequences were obtained from sorted CD4+, CD8+, or CD8+CD57+ T cells (not recorded which) from PBMCs. CDR3 sequence (DNA): TGTGCCAGCAGTCCACGGGAGGCGTACACCGGGGAGCTGTTTTTT. Protein sequence: CASSPREAYTGELFF.